Described below is a single T cell receptor (beta chain) sequence and its context. This sample includes further DNA sequences coding for the same CDR3. The data were produced by immunoSEQ multiplex PCR, yet TCRdb's version contains in-frame clones alone and is incomplete. The sample records roughly 250,000 clones, 80% to 85% being singletons. CDR1 is SGHTA and CDR2 is FQGTGA in the germline V gene. This CDR3 comprises 14 residues. Trimming took 5 bases from V and 0 from J; bases not matched to a gene: 3. These data are taken from a study of Tregs in tolerant kidney transplant recipients. The rearrangement joins TRBV7-3 to TRBJ1-2; 7 positions agree with TRBD1. The origin of this receptor is a human donor in good health. The sample consisted of CD4+ T cells from blood. In DNA, the CDR3 is TGTGCCAGCAGCCCCCAGGGGGCTAACTATGGCTACACCTTC. Protein sequence: CASSPQGANYGYTF.